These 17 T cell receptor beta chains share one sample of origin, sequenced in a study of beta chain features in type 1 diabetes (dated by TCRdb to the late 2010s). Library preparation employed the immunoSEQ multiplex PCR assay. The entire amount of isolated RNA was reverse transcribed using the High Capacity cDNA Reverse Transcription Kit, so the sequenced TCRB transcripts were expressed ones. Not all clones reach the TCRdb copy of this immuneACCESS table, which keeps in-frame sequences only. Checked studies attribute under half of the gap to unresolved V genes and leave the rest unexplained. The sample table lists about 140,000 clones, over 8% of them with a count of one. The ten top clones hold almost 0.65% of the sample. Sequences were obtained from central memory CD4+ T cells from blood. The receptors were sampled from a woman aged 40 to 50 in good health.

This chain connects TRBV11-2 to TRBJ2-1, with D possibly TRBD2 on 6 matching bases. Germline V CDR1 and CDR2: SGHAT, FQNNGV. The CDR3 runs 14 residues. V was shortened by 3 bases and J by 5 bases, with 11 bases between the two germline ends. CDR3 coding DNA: TGTGCCAGCAGCTTTGGGACTTTAAACAATGAGCAGTTCTTC. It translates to CASSFGTLNNEQFF.

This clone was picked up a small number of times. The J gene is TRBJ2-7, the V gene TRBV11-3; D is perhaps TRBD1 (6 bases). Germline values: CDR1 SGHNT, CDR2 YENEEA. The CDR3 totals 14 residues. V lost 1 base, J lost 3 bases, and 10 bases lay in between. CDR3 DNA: TGTGCCAGCAGCTTAGGGGGCAGGGGCTACGAGCAGTACTTC. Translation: CASSLGGRGYEQYF.

The CDR3 reads CAILLPLTSVGTDTQYF. CDR3 sequence (DNA): TGTGCCATCCTACTCCCACTTACTAGCGTGGGCACAGATACGCAGTATTTT. The chain is built from TRBV9 and TRBJ2-3; TRBD2 matches at 7 bases. The CDR3 is made up of 17 amino acids. Germline-derived CDR1 and CDR2 are SGDLS and YYNGEE. V shed 9 bases, J shed 1 base, and the junction held 17 bases outside the gene matches. The whole variable domain, filled in from reference TRBV9 and TRBJ2-3, reads DSGVTQTPKHLITATGQRVTLRCSPRSGDLSVYWYQQSLDQGLQFLIQYYNGEERAKGNILERFSAQQFPDLHSELNLSSLELGDSALYFCAILLPLTSVGTDTQYFGPGTRLTVL.

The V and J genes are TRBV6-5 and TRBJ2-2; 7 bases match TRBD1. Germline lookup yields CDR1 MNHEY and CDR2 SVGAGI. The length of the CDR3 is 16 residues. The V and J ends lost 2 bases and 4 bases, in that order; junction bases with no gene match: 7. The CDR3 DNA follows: TGTGCCAGCAGTTACACAGACAGGGTCGTCACCGGGGAGCTGTTTTTT. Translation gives CASSYTDRVVTGELFF.

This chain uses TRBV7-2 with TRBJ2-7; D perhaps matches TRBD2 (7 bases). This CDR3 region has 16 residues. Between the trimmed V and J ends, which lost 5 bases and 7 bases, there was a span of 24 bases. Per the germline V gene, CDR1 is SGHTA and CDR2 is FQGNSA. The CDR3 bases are TGTGCCAGCAGCCCCGGCGCGGGGGCCTCATCAGGAGAGCAGTACTTC. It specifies CASSPGAGASSGEQYF.

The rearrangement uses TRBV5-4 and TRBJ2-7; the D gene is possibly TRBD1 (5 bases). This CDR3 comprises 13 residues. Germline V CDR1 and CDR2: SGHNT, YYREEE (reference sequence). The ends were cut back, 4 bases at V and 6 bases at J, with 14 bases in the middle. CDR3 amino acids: CASSVDTGSEQYF. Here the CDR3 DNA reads TGTGCCAGCAGCGTCGATACAGGCTCCGAGCAGTACTTC.

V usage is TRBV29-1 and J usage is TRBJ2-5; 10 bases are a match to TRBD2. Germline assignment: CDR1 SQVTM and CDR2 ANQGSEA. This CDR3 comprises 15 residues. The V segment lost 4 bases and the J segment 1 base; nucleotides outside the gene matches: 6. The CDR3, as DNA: TGCAGCGTTGGGCTAGCGGGAGCTCTCCAAGAGACCCAGTACTTC. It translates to CSVGLAGALQETQYF.

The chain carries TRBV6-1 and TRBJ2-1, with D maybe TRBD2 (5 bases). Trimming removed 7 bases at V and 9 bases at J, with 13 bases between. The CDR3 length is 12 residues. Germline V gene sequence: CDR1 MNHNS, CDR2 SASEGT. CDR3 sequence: CASTGWVGEQFF. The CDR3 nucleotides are TGTGCCAGCACGGGGTGGGTCGGTGAGCAGTTCTTC.

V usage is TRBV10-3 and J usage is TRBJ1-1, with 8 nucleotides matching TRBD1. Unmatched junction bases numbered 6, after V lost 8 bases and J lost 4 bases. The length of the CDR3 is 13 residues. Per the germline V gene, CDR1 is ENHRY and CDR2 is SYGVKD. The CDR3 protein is CAIGSTGGTEAFF. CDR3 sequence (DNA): TGTGCCATCGGGTCAACAGGGGGCACTGAAGCTTTCTTT.

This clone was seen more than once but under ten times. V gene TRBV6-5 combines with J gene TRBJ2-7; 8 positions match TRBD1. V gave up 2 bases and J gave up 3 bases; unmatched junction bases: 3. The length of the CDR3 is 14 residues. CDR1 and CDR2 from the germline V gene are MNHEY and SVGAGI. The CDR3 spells CASSYQDRDYEQYF. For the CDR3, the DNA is TGTGCCAGCAGTTACCAGGACAGGGACTACGAGCAGTACTTC.

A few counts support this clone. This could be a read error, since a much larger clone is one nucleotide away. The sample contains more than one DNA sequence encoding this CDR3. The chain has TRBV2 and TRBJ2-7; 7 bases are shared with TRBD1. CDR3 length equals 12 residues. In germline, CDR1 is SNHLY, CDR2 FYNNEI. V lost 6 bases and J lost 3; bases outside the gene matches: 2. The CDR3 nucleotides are TGTGCCAGCAGCCGGGACAGCTACGAGCAGTACTTC. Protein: CASSRDSYEQYF.

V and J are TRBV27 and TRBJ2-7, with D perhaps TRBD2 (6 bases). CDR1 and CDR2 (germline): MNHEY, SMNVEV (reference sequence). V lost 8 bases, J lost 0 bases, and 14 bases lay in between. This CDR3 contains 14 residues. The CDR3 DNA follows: TGTGCCAGCTCTCGCCGGGAGAGCTCCTACGAGCAGTACTTC. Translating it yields CASSRRESSYEQYF.

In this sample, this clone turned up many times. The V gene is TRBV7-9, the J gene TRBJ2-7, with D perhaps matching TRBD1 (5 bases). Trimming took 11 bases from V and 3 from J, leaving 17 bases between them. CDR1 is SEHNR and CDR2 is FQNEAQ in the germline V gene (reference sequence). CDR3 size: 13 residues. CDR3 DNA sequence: TGTGCCTACGAGGAGAAGGGGCGCTACGAGCAGTACTTC. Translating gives CAYEEKGRYEQYF.

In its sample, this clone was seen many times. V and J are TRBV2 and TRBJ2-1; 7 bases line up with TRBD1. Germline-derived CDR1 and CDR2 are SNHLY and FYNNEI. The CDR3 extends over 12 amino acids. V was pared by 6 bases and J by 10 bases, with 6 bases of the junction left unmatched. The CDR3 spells CASSATGDEQFF. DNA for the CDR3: TGTGCCAGCAGCGCTACAGGGGACGAGCAGTTCTTC.

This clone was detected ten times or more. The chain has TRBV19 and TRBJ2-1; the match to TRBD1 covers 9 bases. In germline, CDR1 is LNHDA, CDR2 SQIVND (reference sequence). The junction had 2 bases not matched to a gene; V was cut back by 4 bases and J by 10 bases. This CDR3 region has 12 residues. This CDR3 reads CASSNRGLEQFF. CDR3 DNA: TGTGCCAGTAGTAACAGGGGGCTGGAGCAGTTCTTC.

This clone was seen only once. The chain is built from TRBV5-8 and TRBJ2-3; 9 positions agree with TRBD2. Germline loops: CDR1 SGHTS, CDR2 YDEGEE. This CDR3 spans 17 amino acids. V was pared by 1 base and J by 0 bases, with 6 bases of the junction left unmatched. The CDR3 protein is CASSLTSGSTSTDTQYF. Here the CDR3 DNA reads TGTGCCAGCAGCTTGACTAGCGGGTCTACTAGCACAGATACGCAGTATTTT. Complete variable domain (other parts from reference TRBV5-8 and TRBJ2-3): EAGVTQSPTHLIKTRGQQATLRCSPISGHTSVYWYQQALGLGLQFLLWYDEGEERNRGNFPPRFSGRQFPNYSSELNVNALELEDSALYLCASSLTSGSTSTDTQYFGPGTRLTVL.

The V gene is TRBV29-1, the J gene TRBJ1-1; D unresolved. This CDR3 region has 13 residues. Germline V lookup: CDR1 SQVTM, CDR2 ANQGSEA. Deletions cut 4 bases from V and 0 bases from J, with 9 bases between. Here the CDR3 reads CSVVAVLNTEAFF. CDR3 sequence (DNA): TGCAGCGTTGTCGCGGTCTTGAACACTGAAGCTTTCTTT.